Each of the 4 T cell receptor beta chains below was sequenced from the same sample in a study of T cells after posttransplantation cyclophosphamide. The repertoire was sequenced with immunoSEQ multiplex PCR; TCRdb's copy has only in-frame clones and lacks some. The sample was found to contain approximately 10,000 clones, and every one recurs. Treatment was busulfan-fludarabine conditioning, a marrow graft, and cyclophosphamide on days +3 and +4. Sample: PBMCs, taken after allogeneic stem cell transplant with posttransplant cyclophosphamide. Receptors were obtained from a female patient between 35 and 55 years old who received an allogeneic stem cell transplant from a related donor, was CMV-positive, and had no GVHD. These T cells may partly come from the graft donor.

V and J are TRBV5-5 and TRBJ2-5; 8 nucleotides match TRBD1. The CDR3 spans 16 residues. The junction had 7 bases not matched to a gene; V was cut back by 1 base and J by 2 bases. CDR1 and CDR2 from the germline V gene are SGHKS and YYEKEE (reference sequence). CDR3 in DNA: TGTGCCAGCAGCTTGCCCAGCAGACAGGGGCAAGAGACCCAGTACTTC. It yields the protein CASSLPSRQGQETQYF.

The CDR3 is CASSSGGRTEKLFF. CDR3 DNA sequence: TGTGCCAGCAGTTCAGGGGGACGGACTGAAAAACTGTTTTTT. The V gene is TRBV6-1, the J gene TRBJ1-4; 7 nucleotides align to TRBD1. Germline CDR1 is MNHNS and CDR2 is SASEGT. Germline trimming cut 5 bases from V and 7 bases from J; bases unmatched to any gene: 7. This CDR3 is 14 amino acids long.

This clone was seen repeatedly, ten times or more. The V gene is TRBV5-1, the J gene TRBJ1-3, with 7 bases lining up with TRBD1. Per germline, CDR1 SGHRS and CDR2 YFSETQ. Trimming took 4 bases from V and 0 from J; bases not matched to a gene: 4. The CDR3 is 15 residues long. The CDR3 sequence: CASSSPGGSGNTIYF. The CDR3 DNA sequence: TGCGCCAGCAGCAGCCCAGGGGGCTCTGGAAACACCATATATTTT.

This clone showed up many times. The CDR3, as DNA: TGTGCCAGCAGTGAGGAAGGGGGGGCTGGTCGAAACATTCAGTACTTC. It translates to CASSEEGGAGRNIQYF. The genes are TRBV25-1 and TRBJ2-4; maybe TRBD2 (7 bases). Germline CDR1 is MGHDK and CDR2 is SYGVNS. CDR3 length: 16 amino acids. V was shortened by 3 bases and J by 6 bases, with 18 bases between the two germline ends. Based on the CDR3 plus reference TRBV25-1 and TRBJ2-4, the full variable domain is EADIYQTPRYLVIGTGKKITLECSQTMGHDKMYWYQQDPGMELHLIHYSYGVNSTEKGDLSSESTVSRIRTEHFPLTLESARPSHTSQYLCASSEEGGAGRNIQYFGAGTRLSVL.